Included here is one T cell receptor beta chain sequence, with context. In the authors' methods: Amplification with reference gene primers provided the estimates of nucleated cell counts. The repertoire was sequenced with immunoSEQ multiplex PCR; TCRdb's copy has only in-frame clones and lacks some. V and J calls and clone size follow that table, whereas D and trimming were derived from the DNA. This sample has under 110,000 clones; more than 70% occur once, and the top ten carry about 9.9%. The data originate from a study of blood T cell repertoires in COVID-19. Study background: There were acute and convalescent COVID-19 samples, and they came from the United States, Italy and Spain. PBMCs, B-cell-depleted T cells, or T cells were the source of the cDNA or gDNA that made up the material.

CDR1 and CDR2 from the germline V gene are MDHEN and SYDVKM. This CDR3 has 15 residues. The germline V and J ends were trimmed by 1 base and 2 bases, with 11 bases remaining between them. Sequencing used peripheral blood. The clonotype originates from a young woman with acute or convalescent COVID-19. The gene calls are TRBV28 and TRBJ1-2; tentatively, D is TRBD1 (6 bases). The CDR3 coding sequence is TGTGCCAGCAGTTTATTCCGGGACATGAACTATGGCTACACCTTC. Protein: CASSLFRDMNYGYTF.